This is a list of T cell receptor beta chains from one sample in a study of CD8 T cells in ankylosing spondylitis. TCRdb re-called the 5' RACE reads with MiXCR, one entry per CDR3 protein. Among 700,000 to 1,000,000 distinct CDR3 sequences listed, approximately 10% were seen once. Source material: blood, either unsorted or a sorted T cell fraction (not recorded which). Receptors were obtained from a male donor with ankylosing spondylitis. The CDR3 runs from the conserved cysteine through the conserved F or W. Each record gives: D gene, V gene, clone size, J gene, CDR3 length, CDR3 DNA, CDR3 protein. A D gene is named only where the DNA matches it firmly. The size field is filled for only some rows; it gives once, few, many or a size class.

d_gene: TRBD1
v_gene: TRBV7-2
abundance: many
j_gene: TRBJ1-4
len: 16
CDR3nt: TGTGCCAGCAGCTTCGGGACAGGGGAGTTCCTCGAAAAACTGTTTTTT
CDR3aa: CASSFGTGEFLEKLFF

d_gene: TRBD2
v_gene: TRBV20-1
abundance: few
j_gene: TRBJ2-1
len: 15
CDR3nt: TGCAGTGCTGGCTCTCAGCGGGGGGGCCGCAATGAGCAGTTCTTC
CDR3aa: CSAGSQRGGRNEQFF

d_gene: TRBD1
v_gene: TRBV5-4
abundance: NA
j_gene: TRBJ2-7
len: 16
CDR3nt: TGTGCCAGCAGCTCACCCAAGGGACAGGGAATCGACGAGCAGTACTTC
CDR3aa: CASSSPKGQGIDEQYF

d_gene: TRBD2
v_gene: TRBV18
abundance: NA
j_gene: TRBJ2-1
len: 15
CDR3nt: TGTGCCAGCTCACCCATGGGACTACCGTACAATGAGCAGTTCTTC
CDR3aa: CASSPMGLPYNEQFF

d_gene: TRBD1
v_gene: TRBV5-1
abundance: many
j_gene: TRBJ2-7
len: 15
CDR3nt: TGCGCCAGCAGCTTCGGGACAGAGTTCTCCTACGAGCAGTACTTC
CDR3aa: CASSFGTEFSYEQYF

d_gene: TRBD1
v_gene: TRBV5-5
abundance: NA
j_gene: TRBJ2-7
len: 15
CDR3nt: TGTGCCAGCAGCCCGGGACAGTTGCTCTCCTACGAGCAGTACTTC
CDR3aa: CASSPGQLLSYEQYF

d_gene: TRBD1
v_gene: TRBV5-1
abundance: many
j_gene: TRBJ1-1
len: 13
CDR3nt: TGCGCCAGCAGCCTTGGGACAGCCTATGAAGCTTTCTTT
CDR3aa: CASSLGTAYEAFF

d_gene: NA
v_gene: TRBV7-3
abundance: NA
j_gene: TRBJ2-1
len: 14
CDR3nt: TGTGCCAGCAGCTTCACCCGGGACAACAATGAGCAGTTCTTC
CDR3aa: CASSFTRDNNEQFF

d_gene: NA
v_gene: TRBV4-1
abundance: NA
j_gene: TRBJ2-7
len: 12
CDR3nt: TGCGCCAGCAGCCCTCCGGCGAGCGAGCAGTACTTC
CDR3aa: CASSPPASEQYF

d_gene: NA
v_gene: TRBV18
abundance: NA
j_gene: TRBJ2-3
len: 12
CDR3nt: TGTGCCAGCTCAATTGGAGGAGATACGCAGTATTTT
CDR3aa: CASSIGGDTQYF

d_gene: TRBD1
v_gene: TRBV5-1
abundance: NA
j_gene: TRBJ2-5
len: 16
CDR3nt: TGCGCCAGCAGCTTGGTCGCATCGACAGGGGGAGAGACCCAGTACTTC
CDR3aa: CASSLVASTGGETQYF

d_gene: NA
v_gene: TRBV20-1
abundance: many
j_gene: TRBJ2-2
len: 14
CDR3nt: TGCAGTGCTATTAAGGGACAATGGCCCGGGGAGCTGTTTTTT
CDR3aa: CSAIKGQWPGELFF

d_gene: NA
v_gene: TRBV5-1
abundance: NA
j_gene: TRBJ2-7
len: 18
CDR3nt: TGCGCCAGCAGCCCCCGACCCCCGGCCAGGGAGAACTCCTACGAGCAGTACTTC
CDR3aa: CASSPRPPARENSYEQYF

d_gene: NA
v_gene: TRBV7-9
abundance: NA
j_gene: TRBJ2-2
len: 15
CDR3nt: TGTGCCAGCAGCATCCGTCCGGCGGTTACCGGGGAGCTGTTTTTT
CDR3aa: CASSIRPAVTGELFF

d_gene: NA
v_gene: TRBV4-2
abundance: NA
j_gene: TRBJ2-6
len: 19
CDR3nt: TGTGCCAGCAGCCAAGATCAGACGCTGACCTCCTCTGGGGCCAACGTCCTGACTTTC
CDR3aa: CASSQDQTLTSSGANVLTF

d_gene: NA
v_gene: TRBV28
abundance: many
j_gene: TRBJ1-2
len: 12
CDR3nt: TGTGCCAGCAAAGAAAGCAAGTATGGCTACACCTTC
CDR3aa: CASKESKYGYTF

d_gene: NA
v_gene: TRBV7-2
abundance: few
j_gene: TRBJ2-7
len: 15
CDR3nt: TGTGCCAGCAGCTTAGTGGGTGTAGGCTCCTACGAGCAGTACTTC
CDR3aa: CASSLVGVGSYEQYF

d_gene: NA
v_gene: TRBV19
abundance: few
j_gene: TRBJ2-1
len: 16
CDR3nt: TGTGCCAGTATTTCAGGAGGGGGAGTGTCCTACAATGAGCAGTTCTTC
CDR3aa: CASISGGGVSYNEQFF

d_gene: TRBD1
v_gene: TRBV3-1
abundance: NA
j_gene: TRBJ1-4
len: 14
CDR3nt: TGTGCCAGCAGTCAACAGGGGACTAATGAAAAACTGTTTTTT
CDR3aa: CASSQQGTNEKLFF

d_gene: TRBD2
v_gene: TRBV9
abundance: few
j_gene: TRBJ2-1
len: 15
CDR3nt: TGTGCCAGCAGCGCCAGCGGGGGCTCCTACAATGAGCAGTTCTTC
CDR3aa: CASSASGGSYNEQFF

d_gene: NA
v_gene: TRBV7-9
abundance: NA
j_gene: TRBJ1-3
len: 13
CDR3nt: TGTGCCAGCACGGAACGCGCTGGAAACACCATATATTTT
CDR3aa: CASTERAGNTIYF

d_gene: NA
v_gene: TRBV20-1
abundance: few
j_gene: TRBJ1-6
len: 13
CDR3nt: TGCAGTGCTAGAGATGCGGCGTTTTCACCCCTCCACTTT
CDR3aa: CSARDAAFSPLHF

d_gene: NA
v_gene: TRBV20-1
abundance: NA
j_gene: TRBJ1-1
len: 13
CDR3nt: TGCAGTGCTCCTACGGGCGGCAACACTGAAGCTTTCTTT
CDR3aa: CSAPTGGNTEAFF

d_gene: TRBD1
v_gene: TRBV20-1
abundance: NA
j_gene: TRBJ2-7
len: 14
CDR3nt: TGCAGTGCTGTGGGCAGACAGGGGGTCTACGAGCAGTACTTC
CDR3aa: CSAVGRQGVYEQYF

d_gene: NA
v_gene: TRBV7-2
abundance: many
j_gene: TRBJ2-1
len: 13
CDR3nt: TGTGCCAGCAGCTTAGAGCCCGCCCATGAGCAGTTCTTC
CDR3aa: CASSLEPAHEQFF

d_gene: NA
v_gene: TRBV20-1
abundance: few
j_gene: TRBJ1-5
len: 13
CDR3nt: TGCAGTGCTAGAGATATGGGCAATCAGCCCCAGCATTTT
CDR3aa: CSARDMGNQPQHF

d_gene: TRBD1
v_gene: TRBV29-1
abundance: many
j_gene: TRBJ2-1
len: 14
CDR3nt: TGCAGCGTCGAGGGACAGGGGATAAGGTATGAGCAGTTCTTC
CDR3aa: CSVEGQGIRYEQFF

d_gene: NA
v_gene: TRBV9
abundance: many
j_gene: TRBJ2-3
len: 13
CDR3nt: TGTGCCAGCAGCCCCAGCCCCACAGATACGCAGTATTTT
CDR3aa: CASSPSPTDTQYF

d_gene: NA
v_gene: TRBV12-3/TRBV12-4
abundance: many
j_gene: TRBJ1-6
len: 14
CDR3nt: TGTGCCAGCAGTTTGGGTGTCGGGAATTCACCCCTCCACTTT
CDR3aa: CASSLGVGNSPLHF

d_gene: NA
v_gene: TRBV5-6
abundance: NA
j_gene: TRBJ2-4
len: 14
CDR3nt: TGTGCCAGCAGCGCACTAGAGGGATGGGACATTCAGTACTTC
CDR3aa: CASSALEGWDIQYF

d_gene: NA
v_gene: TRBV5-1
abundance: NA
j_gene: TRBJ2-3
len: 17
CDR3nt: TGCGCCAGCAGGACTACCGTAGGGGTGTACCTCACAGATACGCAGTATTTT
CDR3aa: CASRTTVGVYLTDTQYF

d_gene: NA
v_gene: TRBV20-1
abundance: few
j_gene: TRBJ2-5
len: 14
CDR3nt: TGCAGTGCCCTTCAGGAGGCGCGAGGAGAGACCCAGTACTTC
CDR3aa: CSALQEARGETQYF

d_gene: NA
v_gene: TRBV30
abundance: NA
j_gene: TRBJ2-4
len: 17
CDR3nt: TGTGCCTGCAGAACCGGGACGTCGGCCTTAGCCAAAAACATTCAGTACTTC
CDR3aa: CACRTGTSALAKNIQYF

d_gene: TRBD1
v_gene: TRBV12-3/TRBV12-4
abundance: few
j_gene: TRBJ2-7
len: 13
CDR3nt: TGTGCCTCCACCCCCGGGACAGCCTACGAGCAGTACTTC
CDR3aa: CASTPGTAYEQYF

d_gene: TRBD2
v_gene: TRBV4-3
abundance: few
j_gene: TRBJ2-1
len: 16
CDR3nt: TGCGCCAGCAGCCAAGATTTTCTAGCGGGAGGGAGTGAGCAGTTCTTC
CDR3aa: CASSQDFLAGGSEQFF

d_gene: NA
v_gene: TRBV15
abundance: many
j_gene: TRBJ1-1
len: 11
CDR3nt: TGTGCCACCAGCAGGGGCCCTGAAGCTTTCTTT
CDR3aa: CATSRGPEAFF

d_gene: NA
v_gene: TRBV20-1
abundance: few
j_gene: TRBJ2-3
len: 13
CDR3nt: TGCAGTGCTAGAGGGTACGGGAGAGATACGCAGTATTTT
CDR3aa: CSARGYGRDTQYF

d_gene: NA
v_gene: TRBV12-3/TRBV12-4
abundance: few
j_gene: TRBJ1-2
len: 13
CDR3nt: TGTGCCAGCACTCAAAGACGGTTCTATGGCTACACCTTC
CDR3aa: CASTQRRFYGYTF

d_gene: NA
v_gene: TRBV20-1
abundance: NA
j_gene: TRBJ1-2
len: 13
CDR3nt: TGCAGTGCTAGCACCGGGGAGGGCTATGGCTACACCTTC
CDR3aa: CSASTGEGYGYTF

d_gene: NA
v_gene: TRBV6-1
abundance: few
j_gene: TRBJ2-3
len: 15
CDR3nt: TGTGCCAGCAGTCGGGGTAGTATAGCCACAGATACGCAGTATTTT
CDR3aa: CASSRGSIATDTQYF

d_gene: NA
v_gene: TRBV4-3
abundance: NA
j_gene: TRBJ2-3
len: 13
CDR3nt: TGCGCCAGCAGCCAGGGTCGTCTCCATACGCAGTATTTT
CDR3aa: CASSQGRLHTQYF

d_gene: NA
v_gene: TRBV5-1
abundance: NA
j_gene: TRBJ2-3
len: 15
CDR3nt: TGCGCCAGCAGCTTGTCGGGAGCCACCTCAGATACGCAGTATTTT
CDR3aa: CASSLSGATSDTQYF

d_gene: NA
v_gene: TRBV5-1
abundance: NA
j_gene: TRBJ1-3
len: 15
CDR3nt: TGCGCCAGCAGCTTGAACGGGGGAGCTGGAAACACCATATATTTT
CDR3aa: CASSLNGGAGNTIYF

d_gene: TRBD1
v_gene: TRBV7-2
abundance: NA
j_gene: TRBJ2-5
len: 16
CDR3nt: TGTGCCAGCAGGCGACACACCGGGACAGGGACGGGGACCCAGTACTTC
CDR3aa: CASRRHTGTGTGTQYF